One sample yielded the 29 T cell receptor beta chains listed below, sequenced in a study of T cell repertoires in cytomegalovirus infection. MiXCR, applied by TCRdb to the reads, yields one record per CDR3 protein. The table includes 350,000 to 450,000 distinct CDR3 sequences, roughly 18% detected once. Source material: PBMCs. These receptors all stem from a human donor in good health (CMV status not recorded). Some clones in this sample may be carry-over from other donors' samples.

This clonotype showed up many times. The V call is TRBV7-2, the J call TRBJ2-1; D gene unclear. CDR3 size: 13 residues. Trimming left V 1 base short and J 7 bases short, with 8 bases between. In germline, CDR1 is SGHTA, CDR2 FQGNSA. The CDR3 reads CASSLGSDNEQFF. CDR3 nucleotide sequence: TGTGCCAGCAGCTTAGGTTCAGATAATGAGCAGTTCTTC. Filled out from reference TRBV7-2 and TRBJ2-1, the complete variable domain reads GAGVSQSPSNKVTEKGKDVELRCDPISGHTALYWYRQSLGQGLEFLIYFQGNSAPDKSGLPSDRFSAERTGGSVSTLTIQRTQQEDSAVYLCASSLGSDNEQFFGPGTRLTVL.

J is TRBJ2-7 and V is TRBV9; D perhaps matches TRBD1 (6 bases). This CDR3 has 15 residues. Germline CDR1 reads SGDLS; CDR2 reads YYNGEE. Trimming left V 3 bases short and J 0 bases short, with 13 bases between. This CDR3 is CASSAGTSLSYEQYF. The CDR3 DNA follows: TGTGCCAGCAGCGCCGGGACAAGCCTCTCCTACGAGCAGTACTTC.

This clonotype has a count of ten or more. This chain uses TRBV7-2 with TRBJ2-5; TRBD1 matches at 9 bases. The germline CDR1 and CDR2 sequences are SGHTA and FQGNSA. Trimming at V came to 2 bases and at J to 5 bases, leaving 9 bases not matched to a gene. This CDR3 is 16 amino acids long. CDR3 sequence reads: CASSLSGGTGPETQYF. The CDR3 region has the DNA TGTGCCAGCAGCTTATCGGGCGGGACAGGGCCTGAGACCCAGTACTTC.

V usage is TRBV4-3 and J usage is TRBJ2-7; possibly TRBD2 for D (5 bases). Germline V lookup: CDR1 LGHNA, CDR2 YSLEER. The CDR3 is 15 residues long. The germline V and J ends were trimmed by 0 bases and 7 bases, with 16 bases remaining between them. The CDR3 region has the DNA TGCGCCAGCAGCCAAGATGTGGGCCGGTCGGGAGAGCAGTACTTC. Protein product: CASSQDVGRSGEQYF.

This clonotype was recorded at least ten times. The DNA for the CDR3 is TGTGCCAGCAGCTTCCACCTCGGCGGCTACGAGCAGTACTTC. This sequence encodes CASSFHLGGYEQYF. The chain links TRBV7-9 to TRBJ2-7; no clear D. Germline loops: CDR1 SEHNR, CDR2 FQNEAQ (reference sequence). V was trimmed by 3 bases and J by 3 bases, leaving 12 bases between them. This CDR3 is 14 amino acids long.

This clonotype showed up many times. One end of the junction does not line up with germline, which may come from a read error. The chain links TRBV7-6 to TRBJ2-1; 16 bases fit TRBD2. This CDR3 comprises 15 residues. Germline V lookup: CDR1 SGHVS, CDR2 FNYEAQ. CDR3 DNA sequence: TGTGCCAGCAGCTTAGATGGGACTAGCGGGGGGGTCTCCGCCTTC. Translated: CASSLDGTSGGVSAF. Together with reference TRBV7-6 and TRBJ2-1, the CDR3 gives the full variable domain: GAGVSQSPRYKVTKRGQDVALRCDPISGHVSLYWYRQALGQGPEFLTYFNYEAQQDKSGLPNDRFSAERPEGSISTLTIQRTEQRDSAMYRCASSLDGTSGGVSAFGPGTRLTVL.

V is TRBV12-3 or TRBV12-4 and J is TRBJ1-2; tentatively, D is TRBD1 (5 bases). Trimming removed 3 bases at V and 7 bases at J, with 15 bases between. This CDR3 has 14 amino acids. CDR3 nucleotides: TGTGCCAGCAGTTTCTCAGCGGGGGAGGTTGGCTACACCTTC. Its translation: CASSFSAGEVGYTF.

This clonotype was detected only a few times. This chain uses TRBV9 with TRBJ2-3, with 11 bases that match TRBD1. The length of the CDR3 is 17 residues. The germline gives CDR1 SGDLS, CDR2 YYNGEE. V trimming: 3 bases; J trimming: 2 bases; junction bases outside the gene matches: 8. CDR3 loop: CASSGTGTGGFTDTQYF. CDR3 nucleotide sequence: TGTGCCAGCAGCGGAACGGGGACAGGGGGTTTCACAGATACGCAGTATTTT. The entire variable domain, with the rest obtained from reference TRBV9 and TRBJ2-3, is as follows: DSGVTQTPKHLITATGQRVTLRCSPRSGDLSVYWYQQSLDQGLQFLIQYYNGEERAKGNILERFSAQQFPDLHSELNLSSLELGDSALYFCASSGTGTGGFTDTQYFGPGTRLTVL.

This clonotype was detected many times. The rearrangement uses TRBV10-3 and TRBJ1-1; TRBD1 is a possible D gene (6 bases). This CDR3 has 14 residues. The V end was cut by 7 bases, the J end by 11 bases, with 23 bases between. Germline V gene sequence: CDR1 ENHRY, CDR2 SYGVKD. As DNA, the CDR3 is TGTGCCATCAAGGGGGAACAGGGATCGAGAATGGCTTTCTTT. Protein sequence: CAIKGEQGSRMAFF.

This clonotype has ten or more counts. The V gene is TRBV12-5, the J gene TRBJ2-3; 8 bases match TRBD1. The CDR3 runs to 15 residues. Germline V gene sequence: CDR1 LGHNT, CDR2 FRNRAP. The ends lost 1 base at V and 0 bases at J; junction bases unmatched: 0. The CDR3 DNA is TGTGCTAGTGGTTTGGGACAGGGGAGCACAGATACGCAGTATTTT. Protein product: CASGLGQGSTDTQYF.

The V and J genes are TRBV2 and TRBJ1-1; maybe TRBD1 (6 bases). Germline loops: CDR1 SNHLY, CDR2 FYNNEI. Trimming removed 2 bases at V and 5 bases at J, with 12 bases between. This CDR3 is 14 amino acids long. The CDR3 DNA sequence: TGTGCCAGCAGTGAACAGGGGAGTTTGACTGAAGCTTTCTTT. Translated: CASSEQGSLTEAFF.

This clonotype was observed at least ten times. The gene calls are TRBV7-2 and TRBJ2-3, with unresolved D. The CDR3 covers 13 residues. Deletions cut 3 bases from V and 5 bases from J, with 9 bases between. Germline V lookup: CDR1 SGHTA, CDR2 FQGNSA. CDR3 region: CASSFKVRDTQYF. The CDR3 region has the DNA TGTGCCAGCAGCTTTAAGGTTAGAGATACGCAGTATTTT.

V gene TRBV28 combines with J gene TRBJ2-4; tentatively, D is TRBD1 or TRBD2 (6 bases each). V shed 4 bases and J shed 8 bases, with 12 bases lying between them. Germline V gene lookup returns CDR1 MDHEN and CDR2 SYDVKM. The CDR3 is 13 residues long. CDR3 sequence (DNA): TGTGCCAGCAGTTCCCCGGGGGCGGACATTCAGTACTTC. Amino acid sequence: CASSSPGADIQYF.

This clonotype was picked up a small number of times. This chain joins TRBV4-3 and TRBJ1-6, with no clear D. Germline loops: CDR1 LGHNA, CDR2 YSLEER. V was cut by 4 bases and J by 8 bases, with 18 bases left in between. The CDR3 length is 16 residues. CDR3 sequence (DNA): TGCGCCAGCAGCCGAGAGGACCCAAACGGGGATTCACCCCTCCACTTT. This encodes CASSREDPNGDSPLHF.

V gene TRBV19 combines with J gene TRBJ1-1, with D unclear. The CDR3 contains 12 residues. Germline V CDR1 and CDR2: LNHDA, SQIVND (reference sequence). Trimming shortened V by 3 bases and J by 7 bases, and 9 bases separated the two germline ends. CDR3 amino acids: CASSIWPNEAFF. The CDR3 DNA reads as TGTGCCAGTAGTATCTGGCCTAATGAAGCTTTCTTT.

This clonotype occurred a few times. This chain uses TRBV23-1 with TRBJ2-7; D is uncertain. TRBV23-1 is noted as an ORF with a role that remains uncertain. Trimming removed 9 bases at V and 0 bases at J, with 18 bases between. The CDR3 spans 15 residues. The CDR3 bases are TGCGCCAGTACCCTGTCTCCCCTGAGCTCCTACGAGCAGTACTTC. This gives the protein CASTLSPLSSYEQYF.

This chain connects TRBV5-6 to TRBJ1-2, with 8 positions matching TRBD1. This CDR3 contains 14 residues. J gave up 8 bases and V 1 base, and 7 bases lay outside the gene matches. Germline CDR1 is SGHDT and CDR2 is YYEEEE. The CDR3: CASSLSPWTGGYTF. CDR3 sequence (DNA): TGTGCCAGCAGCTTGTCCCCCTGGACAGGGGGCTACACCTTC. The full variable domain, completed using reference TRBV5-6 and TRBJ1-2, is DAGVTQSPTHLIKTRGQQVTLRCSPKSGHDTVSWYQQALGQGPQFIFQYYEEEERQRGNFPDRFSGHQFPNYSSELNVNALLLGDSALYLCASSLSPWTGGYTFGSGTRLTVV.

The chain couples TRBV12-3 or TRBV12-4 to TRBJ2-6; D not certain. The CDR3 has 13 residues. The V end was cut by 10 bases, the J end by 0 bases, with 7 bases between. The CDR3 region is CATRGSGANVLTF. CDR3 DNA: TGTGCCACTCGTGGCTCTGGGGCCAACGTCCTGACTTTC.

This clonotype was counted many times. This chain joins TRBV7-2 and TRBJ1-1; possibly TRBD1 for D (5 bases). The germline V and J ends were trimmed by 5 bases and 6 bases, with 19 bases remaining between them. Germline lookup yields CDR1 SGHTA and CDR2 FQGNSA. The CDR3 extends over 15 amino acids. The CDR3 spells CASSPRDLAVPEAFF. The CDR3 DNA follows: TGTGCCAGCAGCCCGCGGGACCTGGCGGTCCCTGAAGCTTTCTTT. The full variable domain, in which reference TRBV7-2 and TRBJ1-1 provide the parts outside the CDR3, is GAGVSQSPSNKVTEKGKDVELRCDPISGHTALYWYRQSLGQGLEFLIYFQGNSAPDKSGLPSDRFSAERTGGSVSTLTIQRTQQEDSAVYLCASSPRDLAVPEAFFGQGTRLTVV.

The J gene is TRBJ2-1, the V gene TRBV18; TRBD1 agrees at 9 bases. V lost 4 bases to trimming and J lost 1 base; unmatched junction nucleotides: 5. In germline, CDR1 is KGHSH, CDR2 LQKENI. The CDR3 contains 16 residues. CDR3 sequence reads: CASSRGTGISYNEQFF. DNA for the CDR3: TGTGCCAGCTCACGGGGGACAGGGATTTCCTACAATGAGCAGTTCTTC.

This clonotype has at least ten counts. The gene calls are TRBV7-3 and TRBJ2-3; TRBD2 matches 12 bases. Germline V gene sequence: CDR1 SGHTA, CDR2 FQGTGA. This CDR3 has 16 residues. The ends lost 4 bases at V and 3 bases at J; junction bases unmatched: 5. The CDR3 region is CASSSRLAGETDTQYF. The CDR3 nucleotides are TGTGCCAGCAGCTCCCGACTAGCGGGGGAGACAGATACGCAGTATTTT.

As to this clonotype: The final CDR3 position lacks the conserved phenylalanine or tryptophan, pointing to a likely read error. The V call is TRBV10-3, the J call TRBJ2-7, with 7 bases that match TRBD1. The germline V gene encodes CDR1 ENHRY and CDR2 SYGVKD. The CDR3 is made up of 11 amino acids. The ends lost 9 bases at V and 6 bases at J; junction bases unmatched: 5. The CDR3 DNA reads TGTGCCATTAACAGGGGTCGCGAGCAGTACCTC. It yields the protein CAINRGREQYL.

The chain uses TRBV28 and TRBJ1-5; D uncertain. The CDR3 extends over 12 amino acids. Germline CDR1 reads MDHEN; CDR2 reads SYDVKM. The CDR3 reads CPIRGSNQPQHF. CDR3 DNA: TGTCCCATTCGGGGTTCAAATCAGCCCCAGCATTTT.

This chain uses TRBV19 with TRBJ2-7; TRBD2 matches at 14 bases. The CDR3 spans 16 residues. V trimming: 6 bases; J trimming: 6 bases; junction bases outside the gene matches: 10. Germline loops: CDR1 LNHDA, CDR2 SQIVND (reference sequence). CDR3 bases: TGTGCCAGTAGGAAGGGACTAGCGGGAGTCACTGGCGAGCAGTACTTC. Protein product: CASRKGLAGVTGEQYF.

This clonotype was seen at least ten times. The chain employs TRBV7-2 and TRBJ1-3; TRBD1 is a possible D gene (5 bases). This CDR3 comprises 13 residues. Looked up from germline, CDR1 is SGHTA and CDR2 is FQGNSA. Trimming pared 0 bases from V and 8 bases from J, leaving 8 bases between. The CDR3: CASSLAWGDTIYF. Written as DNA, the CDR3 is TGTGCCAGCAGCTTAGCTTGGGGCGACACCATATATTTT. Supplemented by reference TRBV7-2 and TRBJ1-3, the full variable domain reads GAGVSQSPSNKVTEKGKDVELRCDPISGHTALYWYRQSLGQGLEFLIYFQGNSAPDKSGLPSDRFSAERTGGSVSTLTIQRTQQEDSAVYLCASSLAWGDTIYFGEGSWLTVV.

This clonotype was found many times. This chain links TRBV7-2 with TRBJ1-2; D is possibly TRBD1 (5 bases). V lost 5 bases, J lost 8 bases, and 15 bases lay in between. Germline CDR1 is SGHTA and CDR2 is FQGNSA. The CDR3 consists of 13 residues. CDR3 DNA: TGTGCCAGCAGCCTCACTTGGGGCGGAGGCTACACCTTC. It is translated as CASSLTWGGGYTF.

This clonotype was recorded at least ten times. V is TRBV12-5 and J is TRBJ2-1, with 9 bases lining up with TRBD1. Germline-derived CDR1 and CDR2 are LGHNT and FRNRAP. The CDR3 consists of 16 residues. V lost 9 bases to trimming and J lost 10 bases; unmatched junction nucleotides: 19. The CDR3 region has the DNA TGTGCTAGGCTTTCCCTGACGGGACAGGGCCCAGAGGAGCAGTTCTTC. Its protein is CARLSLTGQGPEEQFF.

V gene TRBV20-1 combines with J gene TRBJ2-3, with no clear D. Germline CDR1 and CDR2: DFQATT and SNEGSKA (reference sequence). CDR3 length: 11 residues. Trimming left V 6 bases short and J 10 bases short, with 14 bases between. The CDR3 nucleotides are TGCAGTGCGGGGATCATCGGCGCGCAGTATTTT. Amino acids: CSAGIIGAQYF.

The gene calls are TRBV5-6 and TRBJ2-5; maybe TRBD2 (6 bases). V was cut by 0 bases and J by 9 bases, with 15 bases left in between. CDR1 and CDR2 (germline): SGHDT, YYEEEE. The CDR3 is 14 residues long. The CDR3 protein is CASSLEPGLPAQYF. The CDR3 DNA reads TGTGCCAGCAGCTTGGAACCGGGACTCCCAGCCCAGTACTTC.